This T cell receptor (beta chain) was recovered during a study of blood T cell repertoires in COVID-19. Looking at the study overall: Collection of acute and convalescent COVID-19 samples took place in the United States, Italy and Spain.

Per the original methods: Amplification from reference gene primers served as the basis for estimated nucleated cell counts. TCRdb's table, derived via immunoSEQ multiplex PCR, lists solely in-frame clones and lacks some. The V and J calls and clone size are taken from that table; D and trimming were inferred from the DNA. In the table there are a few hundred thousand clones, around 91% of which are singletons. The V end was cut by 1 base, the J end by 5 bases, with 12 bases between. The V gene's germline CDR1 is LGHNA and CDR2 YSLEER. CDR3 length: 15 amino acids. The receptor's source is a woman in her 40s with COVID-19, enrolled during active disease. The V and J genes are TRBV4-3 and TRBJ1-5, with D uncertain. The sequencing input was peripheral blood. The CDR3 loop reads CASSQVGGFDQPQHF. DNA for the CDR3: TGCGCCAGCAGCCAAGTAGGCGGGTTCGATCAGCCCCAGCATTTT.